The 10 T cell receptor beta chains listed next were all sequenced from one sample in a study of Graves' ophthalmopathy and Graves' hyperthyroidism. For repertoire sequencing, the TCR beta CDR3 regions were amplified from RNA transcripts. Second-round multiplex PCR came after first-round RT-PCR with HTBI primers. TCRdb processed the multiplex PCR reads anew with MiXCR; each CDR3 protein has one entry. The sample records roughly 380,000 distinct CDR3 sequences, 15% to 19% being singletons. The specimen was peripheral blood. These receptors were obtained from a woman aged 18 to 35 with stable Graves' hyperthyroidism.

The chain has TRBV19 and TRBJ2-7; TRBD2 matches 8 bases. Per germline, CDR1 LNHDA and CDR2 SQIVND (reference sequence). V gave up 1 base and J gave up 3 bases; unmatched junction bases: 8. The CDR3 sequence is 16 residues long. This CDR3 reads CASSIVSSGGYYEQYF. The CDR3 coding sequence is TGTGCCAGTAGTATAGTTTCCAGCGGGGGTTACTACGAGCAGTACTTC.

In this sample, this clonotype turned up many times. The CDR3 loop is CASSDPSGHEQYF. As DNA, the CDR3 is TGTGCCAGCAGTGACCCGTCGGGCCACGAGCAGTACTTC. The V and J genes are TRBV25-1 and TRBJ2-7; D not resolved. V lost 3 bases, J lost 5 bases, and 11 bases lay in between. CDR1 is MGHDK and CDR2 is SYGVNS in the germline V gene. This CDR3 has 13 amino acids.

In its sample, this clonotype was seen many times. V and J are TRBV27 and TRBJ1-2; D possibly corresponds to TRBD1 (5 bases). The CDR3 length is 13 residues. CDR1 is MNHEY and CDR2 is SMNVEV in the germline V gene (reference sequence). Trimming pared 10 bases from V and 0 bases from J, leaving 12 bases between. Written as DNA, the CDR3 is TGTGCCACCGGGGGACCTGCTAACTATGGCTACACCTTC. Translated: CATGGPANYGYTF.

Concerning this clonotype itself: A single base separates this from a much larger clone, so it may be a read error. The V call is TRBV2, the J call TRBJ1-1; possible D gene TRBD1, 5 bases. Per germline, CDR1 SNHLY and CDR2 FYNNEI. The germline V and J ends were trimmed by 5 bases and 0 bases, with 13 bases remaining between them. The CDR3 is 15 amino acids. CDR3 DNA: TGTGCCAGCAGTAGGGGCAGAGTCATGAACACTGAAGCTTTCTTT. Encoded protein: CASSRGRVMNTEAFF. Full variable domain (outside the CDR3, taken from reference TRBV2 and TRBJ1-1): EPEVTQTPSHQVTQMGQEVILRCVPISNHLYFYWYRQILGQKVEFLVSFYNNEISEKSEIFDDQFSVERPDGSNFTLKIRSTKLEDSAMYFCASSRGRVMNTEAFFGQGTRLTVV.

Regarding this clonotype: A clone one base away is much larger, so this may be a read error. The chain is built from TRBV29-1 and TRBJ1-2; D is undetermined. The length of the CDR3 is 11 residues. Germline CDR1 SQVTM, CDR2 ANQGSEA. The CDR3 DNA reads as TGCAGCGCCCCGACGGGCTATGGCTTCACCTTC. It translates to CSAPTGYGFTF.

Ten or more counts support this clonotype. The chain couples TRBV12-3 or TRBV12-4 to TRBJ2-7, with 7 bases lining up with TRBD1. This CDR3 spans 14 amino acids. V dropped 1 base and J dropped 2; count of bases not matched to a gene: 2. CDR3 residues: CASSLGQGTYEQYF. The CDR3 region has the DNA TGTGCCAGCAGTTTAGGACAGGGAACCTACGAGCAGTACTTC.

The sample holds a few counts of this clonotype. An end of the junction differs from the germline gene, which may be a read error. V gene TRBV12-3 or TRBV12-4 combines with J gene TRBJ2-4; TRBD1 matches at 9 bases. This CDR3 region has 15 residues. CDR3 coding DNA: TGTGCCAGCGCCGGGGACAGGGTAGCCAAAAACATTAAGTACTTC. Translating gives CASAGDRVAKNIKYF.

Regarding this clonotype: This sequence may be a read error, since a much larger clone differs from it by one base. The chain joins TRBV19 to TRBJ1-5; possible D gene TRBD1, 6 bases. The CDR3 spans 14 residues. From germline, CDR1 is LNHDA and CDR2 SQIVND (reference sequence). The CDR3 bases are TGTACCAGTAGTATGAGGGGGGGCTGGCAGCCCCAGCATTTT. It is translated as CTSSMRGGWQPQHF.

The gene calls are TRBV6-1 and TRBJ1-6; 7 nucleotides agree with TRBD1. The germline CDR1 and CDR2 sequences are MNHNS and SASEGT. J was trimmed by 9 bases and V by 6 bases; bases with no gene match: 11. The CDR3 has 15 amino acids. CDR3 residues: CASRETGNAGSPLHF. The CDR3 nucleotides read TGTGCCAGCAGAGAGACAGGGAATGCGGGTTCACCCCTCCACTTT.

This rearrangement joins TRBV5-1 to TRBJ2-3; D uncertain. Germline V CDR1 and CDR2: SGHRS, YFSETQ. The length of the CDR3 is 14 residues. Trimming removed 4 bases at V and 6 bases at J, with 15 bases between. Here the CDR3 DNA reads TGCGCCAGCAGCCTGGACGCCCCCACGGATACGCAGTATTTT. This sequence encodes CASSLDAPTDTQYF. The full variable domain, in which reference TRBV5-1 and TRBJ2-3 provide the parts outside the CDR3, is KAGVTQTPRYLIKTRGQQVTLSCSPISGHRSVSWYQQTPGQGLQFLFEYFSETQRNKGNFPGRFSGRQFSNSRSEMNVSTLELGDSALYLCASSLDAPTDTQYFGPGTRLTVL.